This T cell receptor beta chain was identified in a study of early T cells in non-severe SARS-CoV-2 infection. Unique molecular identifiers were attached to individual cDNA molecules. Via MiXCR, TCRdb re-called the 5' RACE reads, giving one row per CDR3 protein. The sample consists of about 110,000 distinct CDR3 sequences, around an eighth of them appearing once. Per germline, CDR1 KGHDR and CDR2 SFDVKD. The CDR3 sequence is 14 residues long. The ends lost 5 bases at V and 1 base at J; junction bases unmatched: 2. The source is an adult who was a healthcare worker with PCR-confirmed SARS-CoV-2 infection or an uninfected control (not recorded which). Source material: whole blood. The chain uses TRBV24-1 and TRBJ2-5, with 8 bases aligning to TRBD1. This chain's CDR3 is CATSGTGPQETQYF. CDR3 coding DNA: TGTGCCACCAGTGGGACAGGGCCCCAAGAGACCCAGTACTTC.